This T cell receptor (beta chain) was profiled in a study of shared clonotypes between healthy human individuals (dated by TCRdb to 2020 to 2021). Some background on the complete study: The cohort included a few men and a couple of women between 18 and 49 years of age. Per donor, three plates each were used for CD4 naive and CD4 memory, two for CD8 naive, and one for CD8 memory. The study deeply sequenced blood TCR repertoires of 5 or 6 healthy adults to estimate repertoire size and the extent of clonotype sharing between individuals. Different laboratories and diverse techniques were used to prepare libraries and sequence TCR repertoires, to increase sequencing depth and limit assay-specific biases. Leukapheresis yielded between about 0.94 and 8.9 billion PBMCs per donor.

Using the deep immunoSEQ assay, TCR CDR3 regions were amplified from genomic DNA by multiplex PCR. For each cell subset, the extracted genomic DNA was distributed evenly across all wells of several immunoSEQ 96-well plates, and each plate served as one replicate. For sorted subsets, each replicate PCR was loaded with about 0.2 ug genomic DNA, equivalent to 25,000 to 30,000 T cell genomes. The purified libraries were quantified using a Qubit 3.0 fluorometer, sized with a Bioanalyzer 2100, and then quantified again using the KAPA Library Quantification kit. A separate single-read 150-cycle Illumina NextSeq 550 flow cell was used to sequence each immunoSEQ 96-well plate. In the paper's pipeline: Because the immunoSEQ output held only junctional sequences and lacked quality scores, the filtering could not match the filtering applied to full-length reads. Sequences were annotated with PyIR, a Python wrapper for IgBLAST v1.9, and V/J genes and CDR3 were assigned using IMGT germline references. Reads were filtered out if the reads had weak V/J assignments (E-value above 1e-6), no CDR3, stop codons, out-of-frame junctions, or ambiguous translated residues. V3J clonotypes were defined by identical inferred V gene, J gene, and CDR3 amino acid sequence. Percentage overlap between repertoires was calculated by dividing the number of shared unique clonotypes by the size of the smaller repertoire. Three approaches were used to assess repertoire richness: RTK rarefaction, the Chao1 estimator, and Recon v2.1 estimates of unobserved clonotypes. Generation probabilities were computed with OLGA for all TCRbeta clonotypes obtained by the gDNA method from a handful of donors. Here the immuneACCESS table is served through TCRdb, limited to in-frame sequences with V and J called. Missing clones are a known gap in these copies; in checked studies unresolved V genes cover under half, and the rest lacks a known reason. The V and J calls and clone size are taken from that table; D and trimming were inferred from the DNA. The sample data list roughly 770,000 clones, and 90% to 98% of these were observed just once. Under 0.3% of the sample is taken by the ten largest.

After removal of 0 bases from V and 11 bases from J, the junction retains 7 bases not matched to a gene. The CDR3 has 13 amino acids, counting the end cysteine and phenylalanine. The read is trimmed to its CDR3 DNA, 39 bases read in frame from base 1. The germline V gene gives CDR1 as MNHEY and CDR2 as SVGAGI. CD8 naive samples were obtained by positive selection for CCR7 among CD45RO-negative cells, yielding a CD45RA+CCR7+ population from which TemRA cells were excluded. Donors were healthy HIV-negative adults with no recently reported acute infections or vaccinations. Only Caucasian adults living in Nashville, Tennessee, USA were represented among the donors. Blood was obtained by leukapheresis, after which PBMCs were separated by Ficoll-Histopaque density gradient centrifugation and cryopreserved in liquid nitrogen vapor phase. Analytical flow cytometry was used to check the purity and quantity of each magnetically sorted T cell population. From each sorted fraction, genomic DNA was isolated and quantified by UV absorbance on a Nanodrop 2000c.

In regard to this clone: Its antigen specificity is not known. Base qualities were left out, and no much larger clone turns up one base away.

Points the paper makes about the study in general: Sharing across a handful of donors was observed for around 5% of naive CD4, under 4% of naive CD8, about 2.3% of memory CD4, and approximately 0.41% of memory CD8 clonotypes. Sampling was limited to blood, and TCR repertoires in tissue likely differ from TCR repertoires in blood. Because the study included a small number of donors, the genetic and exposure-history diversity represented was limited. Compared with non-shared clonotypes, the clonotypes found in all four sorted-subset donors had higher generation probabilities. Estimated clonotype richness was generally larger for naive than for memory subsets. Pairwise subsampling led to the expectation that sequencing depth would affect the degree of clonotype sharing among donors. Incomplete sequencing was indicated by rarefaction of sorted-subset datasets, despite the large sequencing depth.

This sequence uses TRBV6-5 and TRBJ2-7, and 7 junction bases match TRBD2. The clonotype comes from a man aged 30 to 45 in good health. Material for sequencing was naive CD8+ T cells sorted from blood. The sample's cell subset or site label, in plain terms: CD45RA+CCR7+. The nucleotides read TGTGCCAGCAGTTACTCGAATGCGGGGGTAGAGTACTTC. Its translation reads: CASSYSNAGVEYF.